Listed below are T cell receptor beta chains from one sample, sequenced in a study of breast tumors, draining lymph nodes, adjacent tissues. TCRdb itself ran the multiplex PCR reads through MiXCR, one entry per CDR3 protein. The sample records about 180,000 distinct CDR3 sequences, 25% to 40% being singletons. The source material was axillary lymph node tissue. The source of these receptors is a female donor with breast cancer. Some clones in this sample may be carry-over from other donors' samples. Both conserved end residues are part of each CDR3. Each record gives: D gene, V gene, clone size, J gene, CDR3 DNA, CDR3 protein. A D gene is named only where the DNA matches it firmly. Clone sizes are given selectively: once, few, many, or a class where the clone is expanded.

>-|TRBV7-9|many|TRBJ1-6
TGTGCCAGCAGCTTAGACGGGGGGCCTTCACCCCTCCACTTT
CASSLDGGPSPLHF
>TRBD2|TRBV27|many|TRBJ2-1
TGTGCCAGCAGCCCGGGACTAGCGGGAACCGATGAGCAGTTCTTC
CASSPGLAGTDEQFF
>TRBD1|TRBV19|many|TRBJ1-5
TGTGCCAGTAGTATTCCCGGACAGGGGGCATTCGGCAATCAGCCCCAGCATTTT
CASSIPGQGAFGNQPQHF
>-|TRBV28|many|TRBJ2-7
TGTGCCAGCAGTCCTAACCGTTACGAGCAGTACTTC
CASSPNRYEQYF
>-|TRBV7-9|many|TRBJ2-2
TGTGCCAGCAGCTTCCTTTTAAGGGGGAATAAGAACACCGGGGAGCTGTTTTTT
CASSFLLRGNKNTGELFF
>-|TRBV6-6|many|TRBJ1-5
TGTGCCAGCAGTTACACCAGCACGGCCCTTAGCAATCAGCCCCAGCATTTT
CASSYTSTALSNQPQHF
>TRBD1|TRBV6-2/TRBV6-3|few|TRBJ1-2
TGTGCCAGCAGTCCCGGGACAGGGTCTTCTCGTTTTGATGGCTACACCTTC
CASSPGTGSSRFDGYTF
>-|TRBV6-1|many|TRBJ2-7
TGTGCCAGCAGTGAAGGGCCCGAGCAGTACTTC
CASSEGPEQYF
>-|TRBV6-2/TRBV6-3|-|TRBJ1-5
TGTGCCAGCAGGGACACGAGTCAGCCCCAGCATTTT
CASRDTSQPQHF
>TRBD2|TRBV4-3|-|TRBJ2-1
TGCGCCAGCAGCCCTATAGGGCGGGGGAATCACAGTGAGCAGTTCTTC
CASSPIGRGNHSEQFF